The 2 T cell receptor beta chains below come from one sample, sequenced in a study of technical replicates of blood from several donors. TCRdb's table, derived via immunoSEQ multiplex PCR, lists solely in-frame clones and lacks some. The data show about 81,000 clones, approximately 96% seen once. The material sequenced was T cells isolated from PBMCs. The receptors were gathered from a human donor in good health.

The rearrangement joins TRBV1 to TRBJ2-1; the table calls TRBD1, which could not be checked here. TRBV1 is a recognized pseudogene. This CDR3 comprises 15 residues. CDR3 amino acids: CTSSGDRGYGNEQFF. Written as DNA, the CDR3 is TGCACCAGCAGCGGAGATAGGGGGTATGGCAATGAGCAGTTCTTC.

The chain has TRBV6-5 and TRBJ1-1; D not resolved. This CDR3 has 13 amino acids. Germline V gene lookup returns CDR1 MNHEY and CDR2 SVGAGI. V lost 8 bases, J lost 1 base, and 11 bases lay in between. The DNA of the CDR3 is TGTGCCAGCGTCCGGGGTCCGAACACTGAAGCTTTCTTT. It codes for CASVRGPNTEAFF.